The next 14 T cell receptor beta chains were all read from a single sample in a study of CD8+ T cells in alopecia areata. The treatment denotes: oral pan-JAK inhibitor, 5-10 mg twice daily. Following extraction, RNA underwent reverse transcription to cDNA, which served as the sequencing template. Some clones are missing from TCRdb's copy, which holds only in-frame ones; the method was immunoSEQ multiplex PCR. The repertoire holds roughly 190,000 clones, with roughly three fifths as singletons. Sequences were derived from CD4+ T cells sorted from blood, sampled around week 50, from a patient treated with tofacitinib. The receptors originated from a human donor with alopecia areata.

This clone has a handful of counts. The rearrangement links TRBV4-2 to TRBJ2-1; 10 nucleotides align to TRBD2. Per the germline V gene, CDR1 is LGHNA and CDR2 is YNFKEQ. The CDR3 spans 15 residues. V was clipped by 7 bases and J by 11 bases; unmatched bases: 14. CDR3 protein: CASTQLGLAEAQQFF. The DNA for the CDR3 is TGTGCCAGCACTCAACTCGGACTAGCGGAAGCCCAGCAGTTCTTC.

The chain links TRBV7-2 to TRBJ1-6; 7 bases match TRBD1. Trimming cost V 2 bases and J 16 bases; bases outside gene matches: 8. Germline CDR1 is SGHTA and CDR2 is FQGNSA. This CDR3 spans 13 amino acids. The CDR3 DNA reads TGTGCCAGCAGCTTATCTGGAACGGGACAGCTCCACTTT. This translates into CASSLSGTGQLHF.

The chain uses TRBV29-1 and TRBJ2-1; D unresolved. Germline V gene lookup returns CDR1 SQVTM and CDR2 ANQGSEA. Trimming took 3 bases from V and 0 from J, leaving 9 bases between them. This CDR3 spans 14 amino acids. CDR3 sequence: CSVDGRDSYNEQFF. The CDR3 DNA follows: TGCAGCGTTGATGGAAGGGACTCCTACAATGAGCAGTTCTTC.

This clone appeared once. The V call is TRBV9, the J call TRBJ2-5, with 8 bases matching TRBD2. Germline V gives CDR1 SGDLS, CDR2 YYNGEE. Trimming took 0 bases from V and 1 from J; bases not matched to a gene: 8. The CDR3 length is 17 residues. In nucleotides, the CDR3 is TGTGCCAGCAGCGTAGCCCTCAGCGGGGGAATCCAAGAGACCCAGTACTTC. This codes for CASSVALSGGIQETQYF.

V usage is TRBV29-1 and J usage is TRBJ1-2; weak D call: TRBD1 (6 bases). V was trimmed by 6 bases and J by 4 bases, leaving 12 bases between them. This CDR3 spans 12 amino acids. In germline, CDR1 is SQVTM, CDR2 ANQGSEA. The CDR3, as DNA: TGCAGCGTGACCGGACAGTCCTATGGCTACACCTTC. Protein sequence: CSVTGQSYGYTF.

Worth noting for this clone: This sample also contains other DNA sequences that code for the same CDR3. This chain joins TRBV29-1 and TRBJ1-1; D ambiguous. Germline loops: CDR1 SQVTM, CDR2 ANQGSEA. Trimming cost V 5 bases and J 6 bases, with 7 bases left between them. CDR3 size: 10 residues. As DNA, the CDR3 is TGCAGCGTTAAGGGAGCTGAAGCTTTCTTT. This codes for CSVKGAEAFF.

This clone was picked up a small number of times. The chain couples TRBV4-3 to TRBJ1-3; D uncertain. Looked up from germline, CDR1 is LGHNA and CDR2 is YSLEER. V shed 2 bases and J shed 0 bases, with 11 bases lying between them. The CDR3 is 16 residues long. The CDR3 DNA reads as TGCGCCAGCAGCCAAAAGCCCCGGGGCTCTGGAAACACCATATATTTT. Amino acid sequence: CASSQKPRGSGNTIYF.

The gene calls are TRBV6-5 and TRBJ1-1, with D maybe TRBD1 (5 bases). The CDR3 runs 12 residues. CDR1 MNHEY and CDR2 SVGAGI come from the germline V gene. V was trimmed by 5 bases and J by 3 bases, leaving 7 bases between them. CDR3 amino acids: CASSGRDTEAFF. The CDR3 coding sequence is TGTGCCAGCAGTGGCAGGGACACTGAAGCTTTCTTT.

This clone came up a few times. The chain joins TRBV25-1 to TRBJ2-3; perhaps TRBD2 as D (5 bases). V was clipped by 4 bases and J by 1 base, with 9 bases between them. CDR1 and CDR2 from the germline V gene are MGHDK and SYGVNS. The CDR3 has 14 residues. The CDR3, as DNA: TGTGCCAGCAGTGTTGCGGGTGGCACAGATACGCAGTATTTT. It encodes CASSVAGGTDTQYF.

V usage is TRBV30 and J usage is TRBJ2-3; TRBD1 might be the D (7 bases). V was pared by 3 bases and J by 1 base, with 14 bases between. The CDR3 totals 15 residues. Germline CDR1 is GTSNPN and CDR2 is SVGIG (reference sequence). The CDR3 DNA reads TGTGCCTGGAGCTCAGGGGGGATAGGCACAGATACGCAGTATTTT. Translating gives CAWSSGGIGTDTQYF.

The V call is TRBV10-3, the J call TRBJ1-6; 11 bases map to TRBD1. This CDR3 region has 15 residues. V was pared by 6 bases and J by 10 bases, with 8 bases of the junction left unmatched. The germline CDR1 and CDR2 sequences are ENHRY and SYGVKD. The CDR3 reads CAIRTGTGGASPLHF. The CDR3 DNA is TGTGCCATCAGGACCGGGACAGGGGGTGCATCACCCCTCCACTTT.

The CDR3 loop reads CASSEGFNTEAFF. The CDR3 coding sequence is TGTGCCAGCAGTGAAGGCTTTAACACTGAAGCTTTCTTT. The J gene is TRBJ1-1, the V gene TRBV2; no reliable D call. Germline loops: CDR1 SNHLY, CDR2 FYNNEI. The CDR3 is 13 residues long. V was trimmed by 1 base and J by 2 bases, leaving 5 bases between them.

The chain has TRBV7-3 and TRBJ2-1; 7 bases agree with TRBD1. The J segment lost 5 bases and the V segment lost 1 base, leaving 8 bases of the junction unmatched. The CDR3 is 16 residues long. The V gene's germline CDR1 is SGHTA and CDR2 FQGTGA. The CDR3 here is CASSLMGRGYDNEQFF. CDR3 DNA sequence: TGTGCCAGCAGCTTAATGGGCAGGGGGTACGACAATGAGCAGTTCTTC.

V and J are TRBV10-3 and TRBJ1-5; TRBD1 aligns across 9 bases. CDR3 length equals 15 residues. V shed 9 bases and J 2 bases; nucleotides not matched to a gene: 8. Germline CDR1 ENHRY, CDR2 SYGVKD. As DNA, the CDR3 is TGTGCCATTTCACAGGGGGCGGAAGGCAATCAGCCCCAGCATTTT. Translating gives CAISQGAEGNQPQHF.